Below, 14 T cell receptor beta chains from the same sample are listed, as sequenced in a study of CD8 T cells in Susac syndrome. Random hexamers were used to reverse transcribe an amount of roughly 0.5 to 1 ug RNA. TCRdb used MiXCR to reprocess the immunoSEQ multiplex PCR reads, holding one entry per CDR3 protein. Among about 200,000 distinct CDR3 sequences, 85% to 95% were seen once, and the ten largest hold approximately 0.1%. Sequencing used CD4+ T cells from PBMCs. Every receptor here comes from a human donor in good health.

This clonotype is a singleton in its sample. The J gene is TRBJ1-6, the V gene TRBV12-3 or TRBV12-4; 11 positions match TRBD1. The CDR3 is made up of 15 amino acids. Trimming at V came to 5 bases and at J to 10 bases, leaving 7 bases not matched to a gene. The CDR3 coding sequence is TGTGCCAGCAGTCCGGGACAGGGGGACGCGTCACCCCTCCACTTT. It translates to CASSPGQGDASPLHF.

This chain connects TRBV5-8 to TRBJ1-5, with D possibly TRBD1 on 6 matching bases. This CDR3 has 12 amino acids. The V end was cut by 3 bases, the J end by 5 bases, with 6 bases between. Germline CDR1 reads SGHTS; CDR2 reads YDEGEE. DNA of the CDR3: TGTGCCAGCAGCTACAGGGATCAGCCCCAGCATTTT. It yields the protein CASSYRDQPQHF.

The sample holds one count of this clonotype. The CDR3 loop reads CSVADTGVDQPQHF. As DNA, the CDR3 is TGCAGCGTTGCAGACACAGGGGTGGATCAGCCCCAGCATTTT. The chain has TRBV29-1 and TRBJ1-5, with 7 bases that match TRBD1. The CDR3 is 14 amino acids. After removal of 4 bases from V and 5 bases from J, the junction contained 8 bases not matched to a gene. Per the germline V gene, CDR1 is SQVTM and CDR2 is ANQGSEA.

In nucleotides, the CDR3 is TGTGCCTGGAGTCCCAAAGAAGAGCAGTTCTTC. This translates into CAWSPKEEQFF. The chain recombines TRBV30 with TRBJ2-1; D is unclear. The CDR3 runs to 11 residues. From germline, CDR1 is GTSNPN and CDR2 SVGIG (reference sequence). V was shortened by 2 bases and J by 10 bases, with 9 bases between the two germline ends.

The V gene is TRBV20-1, the J gene TRBJ2-3; D perhaps matches TRBD2 (5 bases). The CDR3 covers 14 residues. Germline V lookup: CDR1 DFQATT, CDR2 SNEGSKA (reference sequence). The V end was cut by 3 bases, the J end by 4 bases, with 14 bases between. In DNA form, the CDR3 reads TGCAGTGCTAGCTTAGTCGGGGTTCCAGATACGCAGTATTTT. This gives the protein CSASLVGVPDTQYF.

The V call is TRBV20-1, the J call TRBJ1-5; D call uncertain. The V end lost 1 base, the J end lost 5 bases, and 12 bases lay between the germline ends. The V gene's germline CDR1 is DFQATT and CDR2 SNEGSKA (reference sequence). The CDR3 is made up of 14 amino acids. The CDR3 reads CSARGPVSDQPQHF. CDR3 in DNA: TGCAGTGCTAGAGGCCCCGTGTCCGATCAGCCCCAGCATTTT.

The rearrangement uses TRBV27 and TRBJ1-1, with no clear D. The CDR3 has 13 amino acids. Germline V gene data show CDR1 as MNHEY and CDR2 as SMNVEV (reference sequence). V lost 10 bases and J 0 bases, leaving 12 bases between the germline ends. Here the CDR3 DNA reads TGTGCCATCCGTGGGTCGGTGAACACTGAAGCTTTCTTT. Protein: CAIRGSVNTEAFF.

The V call is TRBV25-1, the J call TRBJ1-6, with TRBD1 as a possible D gene (6 bases). V lost 3 bases, J lost 8 bases, and 11 bases lay in between. Looked up from germline, CDR1 is MGHDK and CDR2 is SYGVNS. The CDR3 is 14 residues long. CDR3 bases: TGTGCCAGCAGTGAGACAGGCGGGGATTCACCCCTCCACTTT. This gives the protein CASSETGGDSPLHF. The variable domain in full, with the rest retrieved from reference TRBV25-1 and TRBJ1-6, is EADIYQTPRYLVIGTGKKITLECSQTMGHDKMYWYQQDPGMELHLIHYSYGVNSTEKGDLSSESTVSRIRTEHFPLTLESARPSHTSQYLCASSETGGDSPLHFGNGTRLTVT.

J is TRBJ2-4 and V is TRBV6-2 or TRBV6-3, with a possible D match to TRBD2 (5 bases). The germline V gene encodes CDR1 MNHEY and CDR2 SVGEGT. Trimming left V 0 bases short and J 7 bases short, with 10 bases between. This CDR3 region has 14 residues. CDR3 coding DNA: TGTGCCAGCAGTTACTCGAGAGGGATCAACATTCAGTACTTC. Protein product: CASSYSRGINIQYF.

This clonotype showed up just once. The chain recombines TRBV30 with TRBJ2-2; tentative D call: TRBD2 (7 bases). The CDR3 runs 20 residues. V lost 2 bases and J lost 4, with 29 bases in between. From germline, CDR1 is GTSNPN and CDR2 SVGIG (reference sequence). The CDR3 reads CAWSRGDYRAPRTVTGELFF. CDR3 sequence (DNA): TGTGCCTGGAGTCGGGGGGACTACCGCGCCCCGAGGACAGTCACCGGGGAGCTGTTTTTT.

The chain links TRBV20-1 to TRBJ2-2; no clear D. V was trimmed by 4 bases and J by 7 bases, leaving 7 bases between them. CDR1 and CDR2 (germline): DFQATT, SNEGSKA (reference sequence). The CDR3 is 11 amino acids. The CDR3 loop reads CSANRNGELFF. CDR3 in DNA: TGCAGTGCTAATCGGAACGGGGAGCTGTTTTTT.

The V call is TRBV29-1, the J call TRBJ2-3; 12 bases are shared with TRBD2. Losses at the gene ends were 2 bases for V and 4 bases for J; bases not matched to a gene: 1. Germline assignment: CDR1 SQVTM and CDR2 ANQGSEA. This CDR3 has 14 amino acids. The CDR3 loop is CSVEPSGRADTQYF. The CDR3 DNA reads as TGCAGCGTTGAACCTAGCGGGAGGGCAGATACGCAGTATTTT.

The chain combines TRBV29-1 with TRBJ1-2; D uncertain. There are 11 residues in the CDR3. V dropped 4 bases and J dropped 3 bases, with 6 bases sitting between them. Germline CDR1 SQVTM, CDR2 ANQGSEA. CDR3 sequence: CSVGQDYGYTF. The CDR3 DNA reads TGCAGCGTTGGTCAGGACTATGGCTACACCTTC.

V and J are TRBV27 and TRBJ2-2; D perhaps matches TRBD1 (6 bases). This CDR3 has 13 amino acids. Germline CDR1 is MNHEY and CDR2 is SMNVEV (reference sequence). V shed 8 bases and J shed 4 bases, with 11 bases lying between them. The DNA of the CDR3 is TGTGCCAGCCGGACAGAGTTCACCGGGGAGCTGTTTTTT. It yields the protein CASRTEFTGELFF.